This T cell receptor (beta chain) was recorded in a study of cytomegalovirus exposure and HLA in healthy donors. Findings and limits, study-wide: When a later analysis compared HLA-associated TCR beta chains with equally common others, the HLA-associated chains turned out to be more clonally expanded and to have lower generation probabilities.

This clone has just one count. Its antigen is undetermined. CDR3 length equals 14 residues. Germline values: CDR1 SNHLY, CDR2 FYNNEI. The V gene end was trimmed by 7 bases and the J gene end by 8 bases; junction bases not matched to a gene: 10. The PCR contained 60 Vbeta and 13 Jbeta primers. Clones were read by immunoSEQ multiplex PCR, and TCRdb kept only the in-frame ones, dropping some. Counted here are fewer than 200,000 clones, roughly 77% occurring once; the ten biggest clones make up about 2.4%. V usage is TRBV2 and J usage is TRBJ1-4; TRBD1 agrees at 7 bases. Sequences were obtained from PBMCs. This receptor was obtained from a woman in her thirties or forties in good health and CMV-seropositive. The CDR3 region is CASKPTGAGEKLFF. The CDR3 nucleotides read TGTGCCAGCAAACCTACAGGGGCAGGGGAAAAACTGTTTTTT. The entire variable domain, with the rest obtained from reference TRBV2 and TRBJ1-4, is as follows: EPEVTQTPSHQVTQMGQEVILRCVPISNHLYFYWYRQILGQKVEFLVSFYNNEISEKSEIFDDQFSVERPDGSNFTLKIRSTKLEDSAMYFCASKPTGAGEKLFFGSGTQLSVL.